This TCR beta chain was obtained from a study of blood T cell repertoires in COVID-19. Study background: COVID-19 samples from acute and convalescent phases originated in the United States, Italy and Spain.

The table came from immunoSEQ multiplex PCR; TCRdb's copy has only in-frame clones and leaves some out. This table has some 170,000 clones, more than 75% appearing once. The CDR3 is 14 residues long. For recovered donors of Cohort 3, there were two negative PCRs, clearance, or symptom resolution. The TCR comes from a man between 35 and 55 years old who had recovered from COVID-19. Sequencing was done on a sample of PBMCs or T cells enriched from blood (not recorded which). The genes are TRBV21-1 and TRBJ2-5; TRBD1 is taken as the D call from the table, unchecked against the DNA. TRBV21-1 constitutes a pseudogene. The CDR3, as DNA: TGTGCCAGCAGCAAAGCGGACAGGGAAGAGACCCAGTACTTC. Residues: CASSKADREETQYF.